This entry is about one TCR beta chain. Its recognized antigen is unknown. This clone may be a read error of a much larger clone one base away. TCR beta CDR3 regions were amplified from RNA transcripts. The first round of RT-PCR for the TCR CDR3 was performed with the HTBI primer set and the Qiagen OneStep RT-PCR kit. A second multiplex PCR round built the libraries, followed by size selection and purification. Libraries were sequenced paired-end with 100 bp reads on an Illumina HiSeq2000. From the authors' description of their analysis: SOAPnuke was used to process the raw data, with reads discarded if the reads contained adapters or uncalled bases, had a mean Phred below 15, or lacked an exact constant-primer or identifier match. High-quality paired reads were merged with COPE v1.2.5, and unique nucleotide sequences were defined as clonotypes. MiTCR v1.1 was used to align clonotypes to the IMGT TRBV, TRBD and TRBJ reference segments. Analysis was restricted to V-J combinations with a frequency above 0.0001, which covered about 99% of repertoires. The TCS score was defined as F50 (clonal expansion) divided by E x V (chaos), with BLOSUM62-based TCRdist calculated between CDR3 peptides within each V-J. Welch's t-statistics and random forest reduced some 510 V-J features to 13, which were used in a naive Bayes classifier (R e1071). TCRdb itself trimmed the public reads at Q25 with fastp, ran MiXCR and retained productive beta chains. Rows are combined by CDR3 protein, so each entry shows the most common genes and DNA. The V and J calls, along with clone size, are taken from TCRdb and not from the paper's own processing. The sample table records over 250,000 distinct CDR3 sequences; around 15% of these occur just once. About 37% of the sample goes to the ten largest clones.

As encoded in the germline V gene (reference sequence), CDR1 is SEHNR while CDR2 is FQNEAQ. There are 17 amino acids in the CDR3, from cysteine to phenylalanine inclusive. Only the CDR3 region is kept as DNA, spanning 51 bases read in frame from base 1. These data come from a study of T cells in Graves' hyperthyroidism and ophthalmopathy (dated by TCRdb to between 2018 and 2020). With respect to the entire study: Peripheral blood samples were taken at the time of initial diagnosis, prior to any treatment. A discovery cohort of about a hundred patients, 43 with Graves' ophthalmopathy and 57 with stable Graves' hyperthyroidism, was used to find distinguishing TCR V-J signatures. Prospective prediction of ophthalmopathy was tested in an independent validation cohort of 18 to 20 hyperthyroidism patients and approximately 17 patients who later progressed to ophthalmopathy. The 85 to 100 discovery patients were randomly split 7:3 into training and test sets. The study also compared thyroid tissue and blood T-cell repertoires from about six Graves' hyperthyroidism patients. Once sampling was done, hyperthyroidism patients were given methimazole at a starting dose of 30 mg daily, whereas ophthalmopathy patients were given high-dose intravenous methylprednisolone. The paper reports TCR Vbeta CDR3 sequencing of about 140 peripheral blood samples: around 45 ophthalmopathy, around 80 hyperthyroidism and around 17 progressor patients.

Ophthalmopathy patients had moderately to severely active disease, with a Clinical Activity Score of 3 or more, a NOSPECS grade of 4 or more, and a disease duration of less than 3 months. Patients with uncontrolled infections, other autoimmune diseases, pregnancy or lactation were excluded. Diagnoses relied on clinical symptoms, serum thyroxine and TRAb, thyroid ultrasound and orbital computed tomography. Ficoll-Paque density gradient centrifugation was used to isolate PBMCs from about 9.4 ml of fresh peripheral blood. Total RNA was extracted with Trizol reagent, and quality was checked on an Agilent 2100 Bioanalyzer. What the research found in general, with its limitations: Blood samples also contained most of the expanded thyroid clonotypes (frequency above 0.001), which suggests that blood repertoires may reflect thyroid immune responses. A model built on a 13 V-J signature distinguished ophthalmopathy from stable hyperthyroidism, reaching 85% to 90% sensitivity and around 81% specificity in cross-validation and 80%/75% in testing. No statistical method was used to set the sample size in advance, and investigators knew the group allocation. In validation, the model predicted progression to ophthalmopathy a median of approximately 6.6 months before onset, with about 64% sensitivity and about 75% specificity.

Here the chain combines TRBV7-9 and TRBJ2-5; the D segment may tentatively be TRBD1 or TRBD2, each giving 6 matched bases. This receptor was identified in a woman aged 35 to 49 with Graves' ophthalmopathy. Sequencing was done on a sample of blood. The sequenced DNA: TGTGTCAGCGGAGCTAGGGTAGAGGGGGGTCGGCAAGAGACCCAGTACTTC. It translates as CVSGARVEGGRQETQYF.